This entry features one T cell receptor (beta chain) sequence. Its antigen is unknown. The sample comes from a study of shared clonotypes between healthy human individuals. The overall study: CD4 naive cells filled three plates per donor, CD4 memory three, CD8 naive two and CD8 memory one. General study findings and limits: Sorted-subset sequencing was shown by rarefaction to be incomplete despite large depth. Compared with memory subsets, naive subsets generally had larger estimated richness.

As defined, naive CD8 cells were CD45RO-negative and positively selected for CCR7, with terminally differentiated effector memory CD45RA+ cells excluded. Libraries were prepared by immunoSEQ multiplex PCR; TCRdb keeps only in-frame clonotypes and omits some of them. Among hundreds of thousands of clones listed, 92% were seen once. The TCR sequence derives from a man between 25 and 39 years old in good health. The sample consisted of naive CD8+ T cells sorted from blood.

DNA for the CDR3: TGTGCCAGCAGCTTAGCGGCGGAGGGGGTCGACGAGCAGTACTTC. Amino acid sequence: CASSLAAEGVDEQYF. This chain links TRBV7-9 with TRBJ2-7; D might be TRBD1 or TRBD2, each matching 6 bases. The CDR3 length is 15 residues. Per germline, CDR1 SEHNR and CDR2 FQNEAQ (reference sequence). V was cut by 0 bases and J by 5 bases, with 14 bases left in between.